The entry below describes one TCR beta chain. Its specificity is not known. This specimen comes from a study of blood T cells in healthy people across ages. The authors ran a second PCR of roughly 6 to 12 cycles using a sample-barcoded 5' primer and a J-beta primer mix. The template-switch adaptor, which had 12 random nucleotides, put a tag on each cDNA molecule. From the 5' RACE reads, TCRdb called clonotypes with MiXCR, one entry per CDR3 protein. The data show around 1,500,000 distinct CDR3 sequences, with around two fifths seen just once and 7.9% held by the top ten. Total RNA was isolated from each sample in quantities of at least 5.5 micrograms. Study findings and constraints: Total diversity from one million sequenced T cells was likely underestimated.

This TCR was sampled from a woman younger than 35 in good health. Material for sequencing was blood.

In DNA, the CDR3 is TGCAGTGCTGAAGCGGGGGGCGGAAATAATGAGCAGTTCTTC. It is translated as CSAEAGGGNNEQFF. The chain carries TRBV20-1 and TRBJ2-1; 9 nucleotides match TRBD2. The V gene's germline CDR1 is DFQATT and CDR2 SNEGSKA (reference sequence). Trimming took 5 bases from V and 7 from J; bases not matched to a gene: 9. The CDR3 has 14 residues.